The present entry profiles one T cell receptor beta chain with its context. In the original analysis: Amplification of reference gene primers provided the estimated nucleated cell counts. Produced via immunoSEQ multiplex PCR; TCRdb's table is partial and in-frame only. The V and J calls and clone size are taken from that table; D and trimming were inferred from the DNA. The data show about 300,000 clones, with roughly 85% seen just once and 2.2% held by the top ten. Participants had their cohort set by participant-reported clinical history. These data belong to a study of blood T cell repertoires in COVID-19. The V gene end was trimmed by 10 bases and the J gene end by 4 bases; junction bases not matched to a gene: 11. CDR1 is LNHDA, CDR2 SQIVND, per germline (reference sequence). This CDR3 region has 15 residues.

The receptor was derived from a man aged 25 to 45 who had recovered from COVID-19. The genes are TRBV19 and TRBJ1-2; 11 bases map to TRBD1. Source material: PBMCs or T cells enriched from blood (not recorded which). CDR3 nucleotide sequence: TGTGCCACTTCCGGGACAGGGGGTTGGACCTATGGCTACACCTTC. Amino acids: CATSGTGGWTYGYTF.